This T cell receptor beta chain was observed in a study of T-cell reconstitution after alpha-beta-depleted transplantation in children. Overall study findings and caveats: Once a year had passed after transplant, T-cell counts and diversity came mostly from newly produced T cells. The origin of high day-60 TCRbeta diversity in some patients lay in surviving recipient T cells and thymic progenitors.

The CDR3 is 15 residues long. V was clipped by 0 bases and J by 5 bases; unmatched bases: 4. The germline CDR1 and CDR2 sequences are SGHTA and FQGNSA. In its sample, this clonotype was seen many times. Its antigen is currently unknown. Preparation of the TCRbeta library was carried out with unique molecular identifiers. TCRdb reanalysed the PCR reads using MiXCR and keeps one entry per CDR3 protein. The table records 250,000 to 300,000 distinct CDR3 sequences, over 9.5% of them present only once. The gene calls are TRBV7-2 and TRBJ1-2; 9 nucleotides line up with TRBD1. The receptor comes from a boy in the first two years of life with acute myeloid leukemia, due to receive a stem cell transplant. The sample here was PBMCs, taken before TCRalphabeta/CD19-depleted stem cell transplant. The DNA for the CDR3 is TGTGCCAGCAGCTTAGCGGGGACAGGGTCATATGGCTACACCTTC. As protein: CASSLAGTGSYGYTF.